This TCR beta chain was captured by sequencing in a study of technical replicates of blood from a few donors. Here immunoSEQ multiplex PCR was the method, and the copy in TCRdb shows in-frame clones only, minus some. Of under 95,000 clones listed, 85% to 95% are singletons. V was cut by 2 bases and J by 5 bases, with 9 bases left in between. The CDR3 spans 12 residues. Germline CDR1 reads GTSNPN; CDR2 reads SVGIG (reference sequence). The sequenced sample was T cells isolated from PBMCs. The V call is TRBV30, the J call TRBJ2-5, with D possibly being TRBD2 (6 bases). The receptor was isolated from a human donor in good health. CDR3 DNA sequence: TGTGCCTGGAGTTCTAGCGAGGAGACCCAGTACTTC. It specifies CAWSSSEETQYF.